One sample yielded the 24 T cell receptor beta chains listed below, sequenced in a study of T cell responses to AZD1222 COVID-19 vaccine. Only in-frame clones appear in the TCRdb table, and some are missing; sequencing was by immunoSEQ multiplex PCR. The table lists 140,000 to 150,000 clones, roughly 90% of them singletons. The source was peripheral blood, collected on day 0 of AZD1222 vaccination. The receptor set was obtained from an adult in good health.

This chain connects TRBV27 to TRBJ2-7; 10 bases map to TRBD1. The V segment lost 3 bases and the J segment 7 bases; nucleotides outside the gene matches: 6. Germline V gene sequence: CDR1 MNHEY, CDR2 SMNVEV (reference sequence). The length of the CDR3 is 14 residues. Here the CDR3 DNA reads TGTGCCAGCAGTTTCGACAGGGGGCTGGGTGAGCAGTACTTC. Translated, it gives CASSFDRGLGEQYF.

The rearrangement uses TRBV29-1 and TRBJ1-2; D ambiguous. The germline V and J ends were trimmed by 3 bases and 10 bases, with 15 bases remaining between them. This CDR3 is 12 amino acids long. Germline V gene lookup returns CDR1 SQVTM and CDR2 ANQGSEA. In DNA form, the CDR3 reads TGCAGCGTTGATATAAGCTATCATAACTACACCTTC. This translates into CSVDISYHNYTF.

This chain links TRBV27 with TRBJ1-5, with 11 nucleotides matching TRBD1. The CDR3 contains 15 residues. The germline gives CDR1 MNHEY, CDR2 SMNVEV (reference sequence). Trimming cost V 6 bases and J 6 bases; bases outside gene matches: 7. The CDR3 is CASSQGQGVGQPQHF. The CDR3 DNA reads as TGTGCCAGCAGCCAGGGACAGGGGGTGGGTCAGCCCCAGCATTTT.

V usage is TRBV3-1 (or the pseudogene TRBV3-2) and J usage is TRBJ2-2; D is unclear. Germline V CDR1 and CDR2: LGHDT, YNNKEL (reference sequence). The CDR3 has 15 residues. V lost 3 bases and J 6 bases, leaving 14 bases between the germline ends. CDR3 in DNA: TGTGCCAGCAGCCAGACCCCGGTAGTCCCCGGGGAGCTGTTTTTT. Translating it yields CASSQTPVVPGELFF.

This clone was found a few times. The V and J genes are TRBV2 and TRBJ2-4; D is unresolved. CDR1 is SNHLY and CDR2 is FYNNEI in the germline V gene. V was clipped by 6 bases and J by 1 base, with 16 bases between them. This CDR3 is 16 amino acids long. The CDR3 sequence: CASRHRTVAAKNIQYF. The DNA of the CDR3 is TGTGCCAGCAGACATAGGACCGTTGCTGCCAAAAACATTCAGTACTTC.

V is TRBV5-4 and J is TRBJ2-1, with 9 bases lining up with TRBD2. This CDR3 spans 13 amino acids. Unmatched junction bases numbered 4, after V lost 2 bases and J lost 10 bases. Germline CDR1 SGHNT, CDR2 YYREEE (reference sequence). The CDR3 nucleotides read TGTGCCAGCAGCTTCCTAGCGGGGAAAGAGCAGTTCTTC. Encoded protein: CASSFLAGKEQFF.

The chain uses TRBV11-2 and TRBJ1-2; TRBD1 aligns across 8 bases. The junction had 8 bases not matched to a gene; V was cut back by 7 bases and J by 4 bases. Germline V CDR1 and CDR2: SGHAT, FQNNGV. The CDR3 loop spans 14 amino acids. The CDR3 sequence: CASNPGQVTYGYTF. CDR3 nucleotides: TGTGCCAGCAACCCGGGACAGGTTACCTATGGCTACACCTTC.

This chain joins TRBV9 and TRBJ2-3, with TRBD2 matching over 8 bases. The CDR3 spans 17 residues. The germline V gene encodes CDR1 SGDLS and CDR2 YYNGEE. V dropped 0 bases and J dropped 5; count of bases not matched to a gene: 11. The CDR3 DNA reads as TGTGCCAGCAGCGTAGACCACTCAGCGGGAGTTTTAGATACGCAGTATTTT. Its translation: CASSVDHSAGVLDTQYF.

The chain combines TRBV11-1 with TRBJ2-7; 7 bases align to TRBD1. This CDR3 has 15 amino acids. The germline gives CDR1 SGHAT, CDR2 FQDESV (reference sequence). Trimming took 4 bases from V and 2 from J; bases not matched to a gene: 8. CDR3 sequence: CASSSGQRGPYEQYF. CDR3 in DNA: TGTGCCAGCAGCTCGGGACAGAGGGGGCCCTACGAGCAGTACTTC.

The chain recombines TRBV6-5 with TRBJ2-2; no clear D gene. Germline V gene sequence: CDR1 MNHEY, CDR2 SVGAGI. There are 13 residues in the CDR3. Trimming left V 0 bases short and J 6 bases short, with 5 bases between. The CDR3 here is CASSYSTPGELFF. The CDR3 nucleotides read TGTGCCAGCAGTTACTCGACCCCCGGGGAGCTGTTTTTT.

This chain links TRBV6-2 or TRBV6-3 with TRBJ2-1, with 11 positions matching TRBD2. With V trimmed by 4 bases and J by 7 bases, 12 bases remained unmatched. Germline-derived CDR1 and CDR2 are MNHEY and SVGEGT. The CDR3 totals 17 residues. DNA for the CDR3: TGTGCCAGCAGTTCCCGTTCGACTAGCGGGATCCGAAATGAGCAGTTCTTC. This sequence encodes CASSSRSTSGIRNEQFF.

The chain combines TRBV9 with TRBJ2-7; tentative D call: TRBD2 (6 bases). CDR1 and CDR2 (germline): SGDLS, YYNGEE. There are 14 residues in the CDR3. V lost 7 bases and J 0 bases, leaving 14 bases between the germline ends. CDR3 in DNA: TGTGCCAGCGCGCTGGAGGGGAGCTCCTACGAGCAGTACTTC. The encoded protein is CASALEGSSYEQYF.

V is TRBV19 and J is TRBJ2-1; D call uncertain. This CDR3 has 15 amino acids. Germline V gene sequence: CDR1 LNHDA, CDR2 SQIVND (reference sequence). Trimming pared 1 base from V and 10 bases from J, leaving 17 bases between. For the CDR3, the DNA is TGTGCCAGTAGTATAGGAGAAGTACAACAATGGGAGCAGTTCTTC. The encoded protein is CASSIGEVQQWEQFF.

The genes are TRBV2 and TRBJ2-7; D may be TRBD1 (6 bases). This CDR3 spans 12 amino acids. Trimming removed 4 bases from V and 6 bases from J, with 10 bases in between. Germline V gene lookup returns CDR1 SNHLY and CDR2 FYNNEI. The CDR3 DNA reads as TGTGCCAGCAGTGTCGACAGGCGCGAGCAGTACTTC. Its translation: CASSVDRREQYF.

The sample holds a few counts of this clone. The chain has TRBV9 and TRBJ1-1, with 9 bases fitting TRBD1. This CDR3 contains 15 residues. V trimming: 3 bases; J trimming: 3 bases; junction bases outside the gene matches: 6. Germline loops: CDR1 SGDLS, CDR2 YYNGEE. CDR3 residues: CASSATGGKDTEAFF. The CDR3 coding sequence is TGTGCCAGCAGCGCGACAGGGGGGAAGGACACTGAAGCTTTCTTT.

CDR3 sequence reads: CASSFVSPLPGDGYTF. CDR3 nucleotide sequence: TGCGCCAGCAGCTTCGTAAGTCCTCTTCCGGGGGATGGCTACACCTTC. V and J are TRBV5-1 and TRBJ1-2, with a tentative D call TRBD1 (5 bases). V was trimmed by 2 bases and J by 6 bases, leaving 20 bases between them. The germline gives CDR1 SGHRS, CDR2 YFSETQ. The CDR3 loop spans 16 amino acids.

The CDR3 is CATSDRGQGARNEQFF. As DNA, the CDR3 is TGTGCCACCAGTGACCGGGGACAGGGGGCGCGAAATGAGCAGTTCTTC. The V and J genes are TRBV24-1 and TRBJ2-1; 12 bases are a match to TRBD1. The CDR3 runs to 16 residues. J was trimmed by 7 bases and V by 4 bases; bases with no gene match: 7. Germline lookup yields CDR1 KGHDR and CDR2 SFDVKD.

The chain is built from TRBV14 and TRBJ2-3, with D perhaps given as TRBD1 or TRBD2 (5 bases each). This CDR3 comprises 15 residues. CDR1 is SGHDN and CDR2 is FVKESK in the germline V gene. Deletions cut 4 bases from V and 5 bases from J, with 16 bases between. The CDR3 protein is CASSRQNLAGDTQYF. The CDR3 region has the DNA TGTGCCAGCAGCCGACAGAACCTAGCTGGAGATACGCAGTATTTT.

V is TRBV20-1 and J is TRBJ1-2; a possible D gene is TRBD1 (5 bases). The V and J ends lost 5 bases and 5 bases respectively, with 9 bases between them. The germline gives CDR1 DFQATT, CDR2 SNEGSKA (reference sequence). The CDR3 contains 11 residues. The CDR3 bases are TGCAGTGCTGTGGAGGGGTATGGCTACACCTTC. It encodes CSAVEGYGYTF.

The J gene is TRBJ1-5, the V gene TRBV18; D is unclear. Trimming shortened V by 1 base and J by 6 bases, and 7 bases separated the two germline ends. This CDR3 region has 13 residues. The germline V gene has CDR1 KGHSH and CDR2 LQKENI. The CDR3 sequence: CASSPQGGQPQHF. CDR3 sequence (DNA): TGTGCCAGCTCACCACAAGGTGGTCAGCCCCAGCATTTT. Drawing the rest from reference TRBV18 and TRBJ1-5, the complete variable domain is NAGVMQNPRHLVRRRGQEARLRCSPMKGHSHVYWYRQLPEEGLKFMVYLQKENIIDESGMPKERFSAEFPKEGPSILRIQQVVRGDSAAYFCASSPQGGQPQHFGDGTRLSIL.

The V gene is TRBV7-2, the J gene TRBJ1-6, with 9 bases matching TRBD1. The length of the CDR3 is 13 residues. Germline V gene sequence: CDR1 SGHTA, CDR2 FQGNSA. V was pared by 5 bases and J by 10 bases, with 3 bases of the junction left unmatched. The CDR3 spells CASSDRGGSPLHF. The CDR3 DNA follows: TGTGCCAGCAGCGACAGGGGGGGATCACCCCTCCACTTT.

The chain uses TRBV15 and TRBJ1-2; D is unclear. V dropped 1 base and J dropped 8 bases, with 11 bases sitting between them. Germline V gene data show CDR1 as LNHNV and CDR2 as YYDKDF (reference sequence). The CDR3 extends over 13 amino acids. CDR3 in DNA: TGTGCCACCAGCAGAGGCATTGGACGGGGCTACACCTTC. Protein: CATSRGIGRGYTF. The full variable domain, in which reference TRBV15 and TRBJ1-2 provide the parts outside the CDR3, is DAMVIQNPRYQVTQFGKPVTLSCSQTLNHNVMYWYQQKSSQAPKLLFHYYDKDFNNEADTPDNFQSRRPNTSFCFLDIRSPGLGDTAMYLCATSRGIGRGYTFGSGTRLTVV.

The gene calls are TRBV7-2 and TRBJ2-7; D possibly corresponds to TRBD2 (5 bases). Germline CDR1 is SGHTA and CDR2 is FQGNSA. The CDR3 contains 13 residues. Between the trimmed V and J ends, which lost 6 bases and 2 bases, there was a span of 11 bases. CDR3 nucleotide sequence: TGTGCCAGCAGACCCCCGGGGACCTACGAGCAGTACTTC. This translates into CASRPPGTYEQYF.

The chain links TRBV5-1 to TRBJ2-7; 7 positions match TRBD1. V trimming: 2 bases; J trimming: 4 bases; junction bases outside the gene matches: 6. Germline values: CDR1 SGHRS, CDR2 YFSETQ. This CDR3 is built from 14 residues. CDR3: CASSLVTGNYEQYF. For the CDR3, the DNA is TGCGCCAGCAGCTTAGTGACAGGGAATTACGAGCAGTACTTC.